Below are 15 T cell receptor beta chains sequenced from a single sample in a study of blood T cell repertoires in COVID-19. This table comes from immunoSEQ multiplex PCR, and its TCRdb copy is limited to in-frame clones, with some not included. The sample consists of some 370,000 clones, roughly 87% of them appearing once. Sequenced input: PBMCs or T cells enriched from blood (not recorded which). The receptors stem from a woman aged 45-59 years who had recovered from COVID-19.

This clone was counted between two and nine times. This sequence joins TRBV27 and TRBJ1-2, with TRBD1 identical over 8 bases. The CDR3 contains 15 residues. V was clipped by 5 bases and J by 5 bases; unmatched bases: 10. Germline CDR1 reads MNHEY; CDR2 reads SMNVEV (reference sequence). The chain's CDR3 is CASSPRQGLGYGYTF. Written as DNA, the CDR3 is TGTGCCAGCAGTCCCAGACAGGGGTTAGGGTATGGCTACACCTTC.

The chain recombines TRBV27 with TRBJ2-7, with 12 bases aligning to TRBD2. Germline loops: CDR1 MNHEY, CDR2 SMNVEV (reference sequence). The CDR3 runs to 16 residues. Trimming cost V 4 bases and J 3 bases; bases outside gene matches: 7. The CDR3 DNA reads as TGTGCCAGCAGTTCCCCTGGACTAGCGGGGAGCTACGAGCAGTACTTC. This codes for CASSSPGLAGSYEQYF.

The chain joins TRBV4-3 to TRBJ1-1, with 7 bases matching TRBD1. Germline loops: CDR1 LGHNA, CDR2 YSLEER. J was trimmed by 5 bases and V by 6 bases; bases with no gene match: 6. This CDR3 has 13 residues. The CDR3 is CASSVQGITEAFF. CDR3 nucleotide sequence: TGCGCCAGCAGTGTACAGGGGATAACTGAAGCTTTCTTT.

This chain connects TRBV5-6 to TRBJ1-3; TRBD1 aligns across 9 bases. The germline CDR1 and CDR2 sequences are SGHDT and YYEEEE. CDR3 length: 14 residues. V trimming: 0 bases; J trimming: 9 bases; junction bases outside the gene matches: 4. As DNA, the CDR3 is TGTGCCAGCAGCTTGGGACAGGGGGTCGGCACCATATATTTT. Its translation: CASSLGQGVGTIYF.

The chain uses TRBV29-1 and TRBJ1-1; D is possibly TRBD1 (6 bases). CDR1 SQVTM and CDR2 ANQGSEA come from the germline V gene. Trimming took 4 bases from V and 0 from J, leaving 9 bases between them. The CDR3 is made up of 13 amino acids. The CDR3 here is CSVAGGLNTEAFF. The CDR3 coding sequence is TGCAGCGTTGCGGGGGGCCTGAACACTGAAGCTTTCTTT. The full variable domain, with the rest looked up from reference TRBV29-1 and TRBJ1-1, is SAVISQKPSRDICQRGTSLTIQCQVDSQVTMMFWYRQQPGQSLTLIATANQGSEATYESGFVIDKFPISRPNLTFSTLTVSNMSPEDSSIYLCSVAGGLNTEAFFGQGTRLTVV.

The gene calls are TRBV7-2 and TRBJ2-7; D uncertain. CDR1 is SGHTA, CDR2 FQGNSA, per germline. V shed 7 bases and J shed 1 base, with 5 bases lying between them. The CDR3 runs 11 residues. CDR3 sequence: CASTGSYEQYF. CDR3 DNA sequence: TGTGCCAGCACCGGGTCCTACGAGCAGTACTTC.

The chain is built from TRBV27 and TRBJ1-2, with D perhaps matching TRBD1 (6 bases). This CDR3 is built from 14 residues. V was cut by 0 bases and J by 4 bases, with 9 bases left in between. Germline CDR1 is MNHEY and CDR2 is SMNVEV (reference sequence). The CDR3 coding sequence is TGTGCCAGCAGTTTATCCCAGGGGTTCTATGGCTACACCTTC. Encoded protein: CASSLSQGFYGYTF.

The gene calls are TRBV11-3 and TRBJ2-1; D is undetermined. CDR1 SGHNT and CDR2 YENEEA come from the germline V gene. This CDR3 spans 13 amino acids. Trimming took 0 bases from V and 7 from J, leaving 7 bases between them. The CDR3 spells CASSLDLSNEQFF. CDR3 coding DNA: TGTGCCAGCAGCTTAGATCTATCGAATGAGCAGTTCTTC. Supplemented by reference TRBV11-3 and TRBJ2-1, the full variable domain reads EAGVVQSPRYKIIEKKQPVAFWCNPISGHNTLYWYLQNLGQGPELLIRYENEEAVDDSQLPKDRFSAERLKGVDSTLKIQPAELGDSAVYLCASSLDLSNEQFFGPGTRLTVL.

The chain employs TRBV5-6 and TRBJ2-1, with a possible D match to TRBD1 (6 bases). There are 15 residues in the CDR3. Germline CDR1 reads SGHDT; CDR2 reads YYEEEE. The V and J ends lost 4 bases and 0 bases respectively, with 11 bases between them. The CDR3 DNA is TGTGCCAGCAGCGTGGACAGTAGCTCCTACAATGAGCAGTTCTTC. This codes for CASSVDSSSYNEQFF.

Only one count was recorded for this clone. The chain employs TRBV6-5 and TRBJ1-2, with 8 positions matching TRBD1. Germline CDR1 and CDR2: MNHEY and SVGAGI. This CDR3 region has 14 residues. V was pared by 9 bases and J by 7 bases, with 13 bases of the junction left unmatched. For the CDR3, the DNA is TGTGCCAGTGTCCCCGGGACAGGAGGAAGTGGCTACACCTTC. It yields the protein CASVPGTGGSGYTF.

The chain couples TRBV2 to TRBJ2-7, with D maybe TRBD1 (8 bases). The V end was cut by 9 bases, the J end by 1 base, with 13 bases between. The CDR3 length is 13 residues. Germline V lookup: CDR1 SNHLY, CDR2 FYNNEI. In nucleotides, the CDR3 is TGTGCCAGGGGAGGGACAGGTTCCTACGAGCAGTACTTC. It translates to CARGGTGSYEQYF.

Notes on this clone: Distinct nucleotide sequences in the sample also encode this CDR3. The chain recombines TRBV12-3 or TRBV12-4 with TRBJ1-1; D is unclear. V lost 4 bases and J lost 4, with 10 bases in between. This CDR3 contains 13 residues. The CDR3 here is CASSWGGGTEAFF. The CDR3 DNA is TGTGCCAGCAGTTGGGGAGGAGGCACTGAAGCTTTCTTT.

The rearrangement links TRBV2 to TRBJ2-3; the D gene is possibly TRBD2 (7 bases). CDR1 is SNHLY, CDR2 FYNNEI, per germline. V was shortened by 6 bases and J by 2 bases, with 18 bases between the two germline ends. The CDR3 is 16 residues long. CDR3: CASSNGGLGNTDTQYF. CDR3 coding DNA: TGTGCCAGCAGCAACGGGGGGCTAGGGAACACAGATACGCAGTATTTT.

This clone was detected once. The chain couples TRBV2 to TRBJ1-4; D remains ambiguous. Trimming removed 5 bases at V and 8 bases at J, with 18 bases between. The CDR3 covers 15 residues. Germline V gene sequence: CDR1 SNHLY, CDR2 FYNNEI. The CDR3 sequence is CASSYQTEVGEKLFF. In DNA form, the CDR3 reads TGTGCCAGCAGTTACCAGACGGAGGTAGGAGAAAAACTGTTTTTT.

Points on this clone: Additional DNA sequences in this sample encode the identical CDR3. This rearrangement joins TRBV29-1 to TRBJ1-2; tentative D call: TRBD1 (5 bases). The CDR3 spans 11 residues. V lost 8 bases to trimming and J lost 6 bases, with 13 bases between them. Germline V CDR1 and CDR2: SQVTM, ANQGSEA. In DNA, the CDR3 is TGCAGCTCACGCGGGGGAGATGGCTACACCTTC. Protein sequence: CSSRGGDGYTF.